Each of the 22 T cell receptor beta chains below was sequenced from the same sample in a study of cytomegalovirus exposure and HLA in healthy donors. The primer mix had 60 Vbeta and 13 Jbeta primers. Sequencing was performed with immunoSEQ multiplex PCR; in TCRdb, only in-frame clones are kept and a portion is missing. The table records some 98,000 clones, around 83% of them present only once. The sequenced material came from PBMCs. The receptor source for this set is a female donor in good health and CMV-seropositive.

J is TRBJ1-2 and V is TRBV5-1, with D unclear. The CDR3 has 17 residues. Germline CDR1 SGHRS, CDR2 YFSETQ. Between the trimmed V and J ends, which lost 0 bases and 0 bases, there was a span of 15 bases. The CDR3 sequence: CASSLAFAGVTNYGYTF. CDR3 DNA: TGCGCCAGCAGCTTGGCGTTTGCAGGTGTAACTAACTATGGCTACACCTTC.

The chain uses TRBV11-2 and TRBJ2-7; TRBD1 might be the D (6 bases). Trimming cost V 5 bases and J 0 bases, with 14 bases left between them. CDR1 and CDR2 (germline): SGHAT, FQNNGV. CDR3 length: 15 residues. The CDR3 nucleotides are TGTGCCAGCAGCGCAAGACAGGTAGTCTCCTACGAGCAGTACTTC. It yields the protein CASSARQVVSYEQYF.

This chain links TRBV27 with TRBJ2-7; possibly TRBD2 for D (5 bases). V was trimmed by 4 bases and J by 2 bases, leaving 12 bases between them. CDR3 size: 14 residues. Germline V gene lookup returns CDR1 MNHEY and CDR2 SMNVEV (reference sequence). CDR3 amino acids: CASSSDGVAYEQYF. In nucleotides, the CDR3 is TGTGCCAGCAGTTCGGACGGGGTGGCCTACGAGCAGTACTTC.

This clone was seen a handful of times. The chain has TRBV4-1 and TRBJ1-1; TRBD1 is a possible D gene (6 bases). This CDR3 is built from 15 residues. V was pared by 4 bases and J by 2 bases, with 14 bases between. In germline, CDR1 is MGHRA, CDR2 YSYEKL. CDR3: CASSLTGTSNTEAFF. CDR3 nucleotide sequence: TGCGCCAGCAGCCTCACCGGGACATCCAACACTGAAGCTTTCTTT.

This CDR3 is CASSPSGGSYEQYF. The DNA of the CDR3 is TGCGCCAGCAGCCCAAGCGGGGGAAGCTACGAGCAGTACTTC. The gene calls are TRBV5-1 and TRBJ2-7; the match to TRBD2 covers 8 bases. The germline CDR1 and CDR2 sequences are SGHRS and YFSETQ. The CDR3 is 14 residues long. The V gene end was trimmed by 4 bases and the J gene end by 3 bases; junction bases not matched to a gene: 6.

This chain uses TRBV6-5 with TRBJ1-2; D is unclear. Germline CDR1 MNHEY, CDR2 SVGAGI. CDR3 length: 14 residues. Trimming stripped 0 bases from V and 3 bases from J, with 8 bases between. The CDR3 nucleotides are TGTGCCAGCAGTTACTCGCGCACCGACTATGGCTACACCTTC. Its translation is CASSYSRTDYGYTF.

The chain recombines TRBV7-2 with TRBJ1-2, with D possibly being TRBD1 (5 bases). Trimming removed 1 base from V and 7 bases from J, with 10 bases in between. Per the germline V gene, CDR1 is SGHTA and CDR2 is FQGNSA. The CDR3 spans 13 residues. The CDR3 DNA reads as TGTGCCAGCAGCTTAGATCTCAGGGTTGGCTACACCTTC. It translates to CASSLDLRVGYTF.

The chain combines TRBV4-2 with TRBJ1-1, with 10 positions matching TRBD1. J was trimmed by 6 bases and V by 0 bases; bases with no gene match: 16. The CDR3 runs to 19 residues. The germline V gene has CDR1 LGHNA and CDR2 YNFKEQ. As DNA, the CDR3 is TGTGCCAGCAGCCAAGATCTCTTTCTCGGTGGGACAGGGGTGTCTGAAGCTTTCTTT. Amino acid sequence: CASSQDLFLGGTGVSEAFF.

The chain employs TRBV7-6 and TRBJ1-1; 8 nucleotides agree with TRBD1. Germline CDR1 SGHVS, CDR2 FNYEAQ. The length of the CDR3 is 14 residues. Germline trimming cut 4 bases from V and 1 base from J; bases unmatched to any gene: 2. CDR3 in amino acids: CASSYGTGNTEAFF. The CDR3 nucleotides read TGTGCCAGCAGCTATGGGACAGGGAACACTGAAGCTTTCTTT.

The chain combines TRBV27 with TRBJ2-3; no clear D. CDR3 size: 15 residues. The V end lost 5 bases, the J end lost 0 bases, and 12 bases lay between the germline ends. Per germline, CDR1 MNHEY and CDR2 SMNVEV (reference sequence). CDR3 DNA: TGTGCCAGCAGTCGCTACCCATTTAGCACAGATACGCAGTATTTT. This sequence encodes CASSRYPFSTDTQYF.

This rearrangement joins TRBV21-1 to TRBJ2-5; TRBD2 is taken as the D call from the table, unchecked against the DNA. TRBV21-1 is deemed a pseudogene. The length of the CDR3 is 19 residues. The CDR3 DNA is TGTGCCAGCAGCATTCGACCTTTCAGACTAGCGGAGTACCAAGAGACCCAGTACTTC. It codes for CASSIRPFRLAEYQETQYF.

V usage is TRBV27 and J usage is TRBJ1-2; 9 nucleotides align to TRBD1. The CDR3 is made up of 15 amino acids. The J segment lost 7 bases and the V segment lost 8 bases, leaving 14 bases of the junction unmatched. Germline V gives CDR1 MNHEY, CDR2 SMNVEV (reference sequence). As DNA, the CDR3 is TGTGCCAGCGCGGCCTGGGGACAGGGACTTAGTGGCTACACCTTC. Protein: CASAAWGQGLSGYTF.

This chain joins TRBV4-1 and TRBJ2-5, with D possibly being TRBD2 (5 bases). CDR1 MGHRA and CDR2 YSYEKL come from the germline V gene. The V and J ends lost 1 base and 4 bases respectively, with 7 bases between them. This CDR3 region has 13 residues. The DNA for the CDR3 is TGCGCCAGCAGCCAAGCGGGGATAGAGACCCAGTACTTC. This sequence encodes CASSQAGIETQYF.

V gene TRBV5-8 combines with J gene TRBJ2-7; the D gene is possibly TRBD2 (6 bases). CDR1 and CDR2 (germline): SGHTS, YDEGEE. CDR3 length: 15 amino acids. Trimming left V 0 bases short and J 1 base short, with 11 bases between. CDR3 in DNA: TGTGCCAGCAGCTTGGGGGCGGGAAGATCCTACGAGCAGTACTTC. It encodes CASSLGAGRSYEQYF.

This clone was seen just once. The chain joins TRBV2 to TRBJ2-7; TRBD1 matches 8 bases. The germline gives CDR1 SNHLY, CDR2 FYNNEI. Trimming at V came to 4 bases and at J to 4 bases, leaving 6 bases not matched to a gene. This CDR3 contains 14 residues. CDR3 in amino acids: CASSATGAGYEQYF. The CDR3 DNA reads TGTGCCAGCAGTGCGACAGGGGCGGGGTACGAGCAGTACTTC.

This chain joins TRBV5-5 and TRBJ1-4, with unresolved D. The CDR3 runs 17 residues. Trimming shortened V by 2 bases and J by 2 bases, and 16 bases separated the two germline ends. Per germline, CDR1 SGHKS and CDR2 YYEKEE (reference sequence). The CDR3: CASSFARWSTTNEKLFF. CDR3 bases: TGTGCCAGCAGCTTTGCCCGGTGGAGCACGACTAATGAAAAACTGTTTTTT.

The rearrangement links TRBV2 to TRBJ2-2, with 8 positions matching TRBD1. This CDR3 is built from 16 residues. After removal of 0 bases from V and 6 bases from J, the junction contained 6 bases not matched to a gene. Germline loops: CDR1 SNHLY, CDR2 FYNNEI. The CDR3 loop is CASSEALDRAAGELFF. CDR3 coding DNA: TGTGCCAGCAGTGAAGCTTTGGACAGGGCAGCCGGGGAGCTGTTTTTT.

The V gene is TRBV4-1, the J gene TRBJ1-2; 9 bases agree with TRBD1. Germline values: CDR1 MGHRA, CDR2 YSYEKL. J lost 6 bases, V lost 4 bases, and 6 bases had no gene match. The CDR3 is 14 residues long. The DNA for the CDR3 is TGCGCCAGCAGCCCCACGGGACAGGGTGATGGCTACACCTTC. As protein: CASSPTGQGDGYTF.

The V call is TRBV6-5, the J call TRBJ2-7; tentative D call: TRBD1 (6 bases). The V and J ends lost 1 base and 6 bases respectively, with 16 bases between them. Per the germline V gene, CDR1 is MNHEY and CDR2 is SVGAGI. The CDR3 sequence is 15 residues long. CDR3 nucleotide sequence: TGTGCCAGCAGTTACTATTCTTCCAGGGGCCTCGAGCAGTACTTC. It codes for CASSYYSSRGLEQYF.

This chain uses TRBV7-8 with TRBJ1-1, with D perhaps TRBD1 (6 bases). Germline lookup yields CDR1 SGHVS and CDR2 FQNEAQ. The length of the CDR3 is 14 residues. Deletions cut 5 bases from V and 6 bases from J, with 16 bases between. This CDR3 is CASSPRVGGAEAFF. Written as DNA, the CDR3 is TGTGCCAGCAGCCCAAGGGTAGGGGGGGCTGAAGCTTTCTTT.

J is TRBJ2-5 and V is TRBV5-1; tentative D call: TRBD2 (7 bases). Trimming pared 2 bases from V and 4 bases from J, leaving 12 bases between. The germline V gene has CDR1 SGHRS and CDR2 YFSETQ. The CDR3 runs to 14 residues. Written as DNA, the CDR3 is TGCGCCAGCAGCTTTAGCGCGGGGGCAGAGACCCAGTACTTC. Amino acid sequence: CASSFSAGAETQYF.

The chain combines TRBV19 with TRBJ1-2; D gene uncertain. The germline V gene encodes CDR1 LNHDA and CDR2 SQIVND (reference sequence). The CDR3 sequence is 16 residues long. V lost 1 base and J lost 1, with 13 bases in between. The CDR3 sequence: CASSIGSKPLNYGYTF. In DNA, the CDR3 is TGTGCCAGTAGTATAGGATCGAAGCCTCTTAACTATGGCTACACCTTC.